The 27 T cell receptor beta chains below come from one sample, sequenced in a study of control samples from healthy donors and cancer patients. Sequencing was performed with immunoSEQ multiplex PCR; in TCRdb, only in-frame clones are kept and a portion is missing. The sample lists around 25,000 clones; roughly 88% were seen once. What was sequenced was PBMCs. These TCRs come from a man between 50 and 59 years old with lung cancer.

The chain employs TRBV7-2 and TRBJ2-3; D gene uncertain. Looked up from germline, CDR1 is SGHTA and CDR2 is FQGNSA. Trimming removed 2 bases at V and 5 bases at J, with 8 bases between. The CDR3 extends over 13 amino acids. The DNA for the CDR3 is TGTGCCAGCAGCTTACTTAGTGGAGATACGCAGTATTTT. This encodes CASSLLSGDTQYF. Full variable domain (remainder filled in from reference TRBV7-2 and TRBJ2-3): GAGVSQSPSNKVTEKGKDVELRCDPISGHTALYWYRQSLGQGLEFLIYFQGNSAPDKSGLPSDRFSAERTGGSVSTLTIQRTQQEDSAVYLCASSLLSGDTQYFGPGTRLTVL.

The genes are TRBV7-9 and TRBJ2-5, with TRBD1 matching over 7 bases. This CDR3 comprises 15 residues. Germline V lookup: CDR1 SEHNR, CDR2 FQNEAQ (reference sequence). Unmatched junction bases numbered 6, after V lost 3 bases and J lost 2 bases. Here the CDR3 reads CASSFQGTVQETQYF. DNA of the CDR3: TGTGCCAGCAGCTTTCAAGGGACAGTTCAAGAGACCCAGTACTTC.

The chain has TRBV7-2 and TRBJ1-4, with TRBD1 identical over 11 bases. Germline V gene sequence: CDR1 SGHTA, CDR2 FQGNSA. Trimming at V came to 0 bases and at J to 7 bases, leaving 1 base not matched to a gene. This CDR3 region has 15 residues. The CDR3 spells CASSLAGTGGEKLFF. For the CDR3, the DNA is TGTGCCAGCAGCTTAGCGGGGACAGGGGGTGAAAAACTGTTTTTT.

The chain carries TRBV19 and TRBJ1-6; possibly TRBD1 for D (5 bases). The CDR3 loop spans 16 amino acids. With 7 bases removed from V and 5 bases from J, the gap between germline ends came to 18 bases. The germline gives CDR1 LNHDA, CDR2 SQIVND (reference sequence). CDR3 sequence reads: CASTLEGLTNNSPLHF. CDR3 DNA sequence: TGTGCCAGTACTCTGGAGGGACTCACTAATAATTCACCCCTCCACTTT. Drawing the rest from reference TRBV19 and TRBJ1-6, the complete variable domain is DGGITQSPKYLFRKEGQNVTLSCEQNLNHDAMYWYRQDPGQGLRLIYYSQIVNDFQKGDIAEGYSVSREKKESFPLTVTSAQKNPTAFYLCASTLEGLTNNSPLHFGNGTRLTVT.

The chain carries TRBV6-2 or TRBV6-3 and TRBJ1-2; D is ambiguous. V dropped 5 bases and J dropped 8 bases, with 15 bases sitting between them. CDR3 length: 13 amino acids. CDR1 is MNHEY and CDR2 is SVGEGT in the germline V gene. The CDR3, as DNA: TGTGCCAGCAGTCAACCCCCTACTGAGGGCTACACCTTC. Its translation is CASSQPPTEGYTF.

The V gene is TRBV5-4, the J gene TRBJ1-2; D not certain. This CDR3 is built from 12 residues. Germline V lookup: CDR1 SGHNT, CDR2 YYREEE (reference sequence). V was clipped by 4 bases and J by 1 base, with 5 bases between them. The CDR3 DNA follows: TGTGCCAGCAGCGAGGATAACTATGGCTACACCTTC. Translating it yields CASSEDNYGYTF. Based on the CDR3 plus reference TRBV5-4 and TRBJ1-2, the full variable domain is ETGVTQSPTHLIKTRGQQVTLRCSSQSGHNTVSWYQQALGQGPQFIFQYYREEENGRGNFPPRFSGLQFPNYSSELNVNALELDDSALYLCASSEDNYGYTFGSGTRLTVV.

The V and J genes are TRBV3-1 (or the pseudogene TRBV3-2) and TRBJ2-7, with D perhaps matching TRBD2 (6 bases). CDR1 and CDR2 from the germline V gene are LGHDT and YNNKEL (reference sequence). Trimming cost V 3 bases and J 4 bases, with 16 bases left between them. CDR3 length: 15 amino acids. CDR3 amino acids: CASSHPYGGRYEQYF. The CDR3 nucleotides are TGTGCCAGCAGCCATCCCTACGGGGGTAGGTACGAGCAGTACTTC.

The J gene is TRBJ2-7, the V gene TRBV4-3, with TRBD2 identical over 7 bases. V lost 0 bases to trimming and J lost 4 bases; unmatched junction nucleotides: 0. Germline-derived CDR1 and CDR2 are LGHNA and YSLEER. CDR3 length: 13 amino acids. The CDR3 loop reads CASSQEGGYEQYF. CDR3 DNA: TGCGCCAGCAGCCAAGAGGGGGGGTACGAGCAGTACTTC.

The chain recombines TRBV6-1 with TRBJ1-2; D unresolved. V was cut by 0 bases and J by 4 bases, with 12 bases left in between. This CDR3 region has 15 residues. CDR1 and CDR2 (germline): MNHNS, SASEGT. The CDR3, as DNA: TGTGCCAGCAGTGAAGCGCTTCAGAGTTCCTATGGCTACACCTTC. It codes for CASSEALQSSYGYTF.

This chain uses TRBV10-1 with TRBJ1-3, with 7 bases identical to TRBD1. The CDR3 sequence is 16 residues long. V shed 6 bases and J 2 bases; nucleotides not matched to a gene: 10. CDR1 WNHNN and CDR2 SYGVQD come from the germline V gene (reference sequence). The CDR3 DNA sequence: TGCGCCAGCAGAAAAGACAGGGCAGAAACTGGAAACACCATATATTTT. As protein: CASRKDRAETGNTIYF.

This CDR3 reads CASTFSTDTQYF. DNA of the CDR3: TGTGCCAGCACCTTTAGCACAGATACGCAGTATTTT. The rearrangement uses TRBV27 and TRBJ2-3; D not resolved. The CDR3 runs 12 residues. Germline V gene data show CDR1 as MNHEY and CDR2 as SMNVEV (reference sequence). Trimming took 7 bases from V and 0 from J, leaving 5 bases between them.

The chain couples TRBV5-5 to TRBJ1-4; D might be TRBD1 (5 bases). Germline CDR1 reads SGHKS; CDR2 reads YYEKEE (reference sequence). This CDR3 contains 16 residues. Trimming cost V 6 bases and J 1 base, with 16 bases left between them. The CDR3 bases are TGTGCCAGCAATAGGGCAGGGTGGGGAACTAATGAAAAACTGTTTTTT. Translated, it gives CASNRAGWGTNEKLFF. Filled out from reference TRBV5-5 and TRBJ1-4, the complete variable domain reads DAGVTQSPTHLIKTRGQQVTLRCSPISGHKSVSWYQQVLGQGPQFIFQYYEKEERGRGNFPDRFSARQFPNYSSELNVNALLLGDSALYLCASNRAGWGTNEKLFFGSGTQLSVL.

The chain is built from TRBV5-4 and TRBJ2-2; D perhaps matches TRBD1 (5 bases). Trimming took off 4 bases at V and 1 base at J, with 8 bases between the two ends. Germline values: CDR1 SGHNT, CDR2 YYREEE (reference sequence). This CDR3 spans 14 amino acids. Here the CDR3 DNA reads TGTGCCAGCAGCCCGACAGAGAACACCGGGGAGCTGTTTTTT. This codes for CASSPTENTGELFF.

The chain uses TRBV25-1 and TRBJ2-1; 9 nucleotides line up with TRBD2. Per germline, CDR1 MGHDK and CDR2 SYGVNS. Losses at the gene ends were 2 bases for V and 4 bases for J; bases not matched to a gene: 9. This CDR3 is 17 amino acids long. The CDR3 here is CASSEPSTSGRYNEQFF. The DNA of the CDR3 is TGTGCCAGCAGTGAACCCTCAACTAGCGGGCGATACAATGAGCAGTTCTTC.

V usage is TRBV5-8 and J usage is TRBJ2-7, with D possibly TRBD1 on 5 matching bases. The germline CDR1 and CDR2 sequences are SGHTS and YDEGEE. Trimming took off 2 bases at V and 5 bases at J, with 14 bases between the two ends. The length of the CDR3 is 14 residues. In DNA form, the CDR3 reads TGTGCCAGCAGCTTATCCAGGGTTTACGACGAGCAGTACTTC. It is translated as CASSLSRVYDEQYF.

The chain carries TRBV11-2 and TRBJ1-1, with D hard to call. Germline values: CDR1 SGHAT, CDR2 FQNNGV. Trimming shortened V by 1 base and J by 4 bases, and 10 bases separated the two germline ends. This CDR3 comprises 14 residues. CDR3 coding DNA: TGTGCCAGCAGCTTAGTGGGCCTCTCCACTGAAGCTTTCTTT. Translating it yields CASSLVGLSTEAFF.

This clone is a singleton in its sample. The chain carries TRBV5-1 and TRBJ2-7, with 7 positions matching TRBD1. Trimming at V came to 3 bases and at J to 0 bases, leaving 15 bases not matched to a gene. The CDR3 loop spans 18 amino acids. Germline CDR1 and CDR2: SGHRS and YFSETQ. CDR3 coding DNA: TGCGCCAGCAGCTCCCGATACACACCGGGACAGAGCTCCTACGAGCAGTACTTC. It codes for CASSSRYTPGQSSYEQYF. Complete variable domain (other parts from reference TRBV5-1 and TRBJ2-7): KAGVTQTPRYLIKTRGQQVTLSCSPISGHRSVSWYQQTPGQGLQFLFEYFSETQRNKGNFPGRFSGRQFSNSRSEMNVSTLELGDSALYLCASSSRYTPGQSSYEQYFGPGTRLTVT.

The V gene is TRBV4-3, the J gene TRBJ2-5; D is ambiguous. Germline assignment: CDR1 LGHNA and CDR2 YSLEER. V shed 4 bases and J shed 2 bases, with 8 bases lying between them. The CDR3 extends over 13 amino acids. The CDR3 sequence: CASSLAEQETQYF. The DNA for the CDR3 is TGCGCCAGCAGCCTGGCAGAACAAGAGACCCAGTACTTC.

This clone appeared a single time. The chain joins TRBV7-2 to TRBJ1-5; weak D call: TRBD1 (6 bases). Deletions cut 8 bases from V and 6 bases from J, with 20 bases between. The CDR3 is 15 amino acids. Germline V gene data show CDR1 as SGHTA and CDR2 as FQGNSA. The CDR3 is CASPPGTPGSQPQHF. In DNA form, the CDR3 reads TGTGCCAGCCCCCCCGGGACACCTGGCAGTCAGCCCCAGCATTTT.

The rearrangement joins TRBV19 to TRBJ1-2; D is perhaps TRBD1 (6 bases). The CDR3 spans 15 residues. CDR1 is LNHDA and CDR2 is SQIVND in the germline V gene (reference sequence). Deletions cut 3 bases from V and 1 base from J, with 12 bases between. This CDR3 reads CASSIWVQGNYGYTF. The CDR3 nucleotides read TGTGCCAGTAGTATTTGGGTACAGGGTAACTATGGCTACACCTTC.

V is TRBV30 and J is TRBJ1-5; D not resolved. Germline values: CDR1 GTSNPN, CDR2 SVGIG (reference sequence). Trimming left V 0 bases short and J 5 bases short, with 8 bases between. CDR3 length: 13 amino acids. The DNA of the CDR3 is TGTGCCTGGAGTGTACAGAATGATCAGCCCCAGCATTTT. Protein product: CAWSVQNDQPQHF.

In the case of this clone: Other DNA sequences in the same sample also yield this CDR3. The chain employs TRBV28 and TRBJ2-5, with 8 positions matching TRBD2. The germline gives CDR1 MDHEN, CDR2 SYDVKM. The CDR3 has 17 residues. Losses at the gene ends were 4 bases for V and 3 bases for J; bases not matched to a gene: 13. The CDR3 nucleotides are TGTGCCAGCAGTTGGGGTCCGGGGGGGCAAAAAAAAGAGACCCAGTACTTC. This encodes CASSWGPGGQKKETQYF.

The V gene is TRBV28, the J gene TRBJ1-4; unclear D gene. Trimming shortened V by 3 bases and J by 0 bases, and 5 bases separated the two germline ends. CDR3 size: 14 residues. Germline CDR1 MDHEN, CDR2 SYDVKM. The CDR3 loop is CASSFPATNEKLFF. The CDR3 region has the DNA TGTGCCAGCAGTTTCCCGGCAACTAATGAAAAACTGTTTTTT.

V is TRBV19 and J is TRBJ2-3, with D perhaps matching TRBD1 or TRBD2 (5 bases each). V dropped 3 bases and J dropped 1 base, with 8 bases sitting between them. The CDR3 length is 14 residues. Germline CDR1 and CDR2: LNHDA and SQIVND (reference sequence). DNA for the CDR3: TGTGCCAGTAGTATGGGGCGGGGCACAGATACGCAGTATTTT. This gives the protein CASSMGRGTDTQYF.

The chain links TRBV2 to TRBJ1-2; 9 bases match TRBD1. This CDR3 has 13 amino acids. Germline V CDR1 and CDR2: SNHLY, FYNNEI. Trimming took 5 bases from V and 8 from J; bases not matched to a gene: 6. Written as DNA, the CDR3 is TGTGCCAGCAGTTTACAGGGGGCGAGAGGCTACACCTTC. This codes for CASSLQGARGYTF.

This clone was detected once. The chain combines TRBV5-1 with TRBJ2-5; 7 nucleotides agree with TRBD2. Germline V gene sequence: CDR1 SGHRS, CDR2 YFSETQ. The CDR3 has 15 amino acids. Trimming at V came to 1 base and at J to 1 base, leaving 4 bases not matched to a gene. In nucleotides, the CDR3 is TGCGCCAGCAGCTTGAGCGGGGCACCCCAAGAGACCCAGTACTTC. This gives the protein CASSLSGAPQETQYF.

The V call is TRBV11-3, the J call TRBJ2-3, with D perhaps matching TRBD1 (5 bases). The CDR3 has 12 residues. Trimming cost V 5 bases and J 3 bases, with 6 bases left between them. The germline gives CDR1 SGHNT, CDR2 YENEEA. The CDR3 DNA reads TGTGCCAGCAGCCAGGGAACAGATACGCAGTATTTT. It specifies CASSQGTDTQYF.